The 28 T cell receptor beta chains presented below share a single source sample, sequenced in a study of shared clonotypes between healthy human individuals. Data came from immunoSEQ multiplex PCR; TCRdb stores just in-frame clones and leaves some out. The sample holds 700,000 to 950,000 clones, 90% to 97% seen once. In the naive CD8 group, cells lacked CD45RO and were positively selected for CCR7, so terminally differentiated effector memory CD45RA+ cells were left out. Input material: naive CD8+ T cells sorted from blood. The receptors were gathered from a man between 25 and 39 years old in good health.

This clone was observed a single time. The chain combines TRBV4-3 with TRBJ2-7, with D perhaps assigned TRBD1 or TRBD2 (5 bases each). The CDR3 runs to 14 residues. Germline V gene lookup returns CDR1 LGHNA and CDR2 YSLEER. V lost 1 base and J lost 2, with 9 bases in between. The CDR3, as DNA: TGCGCCAGCAGCCAAGGGTGGGGACCCTACGAGCAGTACTTC. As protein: CASSQGWGPYEQYF.

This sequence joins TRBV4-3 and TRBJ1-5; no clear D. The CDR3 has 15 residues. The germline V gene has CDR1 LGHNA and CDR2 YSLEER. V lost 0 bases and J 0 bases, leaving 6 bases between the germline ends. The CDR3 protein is CASSQDPYSNQPQHF. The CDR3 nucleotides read TGCGCCAGCAGCCAAGACCCCTATAGCAATCAGCCCCAGCATTTT.

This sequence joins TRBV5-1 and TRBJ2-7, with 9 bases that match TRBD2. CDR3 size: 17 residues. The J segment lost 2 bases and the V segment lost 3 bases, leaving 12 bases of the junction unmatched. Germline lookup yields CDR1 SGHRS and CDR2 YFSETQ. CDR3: CASSSFGGGRAPYEQYF. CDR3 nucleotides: TGCGCCAGCAGCTCGTTTGGCGGCGGGAGGGCCCCCTACGAGCAGTACTTC.

The CDR3: CASSYVWTSGGVSAQYF. Written as DNA, the CDR3 is TGTGCCAGCAGTTACGTATGGACTAGCGGGGGAGTATCGGCGCAGTATTTT. The V and J genes are TRBV27 and TRBJ2-3; 13 bases line up with TRBD2. The germline V gene encodes CDR1 MNHEY and CDR2 SMNVEV (reference sequence). The CDR3 runs 17 residues. V shed 4 bases and J 10 bases; nucleotides not matched to a gene: 14.

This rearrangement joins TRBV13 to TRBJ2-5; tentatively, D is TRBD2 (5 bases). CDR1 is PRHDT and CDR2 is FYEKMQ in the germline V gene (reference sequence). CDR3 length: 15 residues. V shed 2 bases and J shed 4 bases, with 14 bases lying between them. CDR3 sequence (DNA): TGTGCCAGCAGCTTATGGGGAGAAATGTCAGAGACCCAGTACTTC. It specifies CASSLWGEMSETQYF.

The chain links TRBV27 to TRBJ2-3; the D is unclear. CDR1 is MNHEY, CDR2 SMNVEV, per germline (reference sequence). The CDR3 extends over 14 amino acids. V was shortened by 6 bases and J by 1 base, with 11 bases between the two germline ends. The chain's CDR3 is CASRGPERTDTQYF. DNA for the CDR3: TGTGCCAGCAGGGGCCCAGAGCGCACAGATACGCAGTATTTT.

For the CDR3, the DNA is TGTGCCAGTAGTATCCAACAGGGACCTTCTTACTATGGCTACACCTTC. It encodes CASSIQQGPSYYGYTF. This chain connects TRBV19 to TRBJ1-2, with D maybe TRBD1 (6 bases). The V gene lost 3 bases and the J gene lost 3 bases, with 17 bases spanning the gap. The CDR3 is made up of 16 amino acids. Per the germline V gene, CDR1 is LNHDA and CDR2 is SQIVND (reference sequence). Full variable domain (outside the CDR3, taken from reference TRBV19 and TRBJ1-2): DGGITQSPKYLFRKEGQNVTLSCEQNLNHDAMYWYRQDPGQGLRLIYYSQIVNDFQKGDIAEGYSVSREKKESFPLTVTSAQKNPTAFYLCASSIQQGPSYYGYTFGSGTRLTVV.

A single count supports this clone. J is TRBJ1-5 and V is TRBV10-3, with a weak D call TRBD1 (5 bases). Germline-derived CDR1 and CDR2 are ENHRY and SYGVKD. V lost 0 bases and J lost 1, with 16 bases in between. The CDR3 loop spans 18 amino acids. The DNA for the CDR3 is TGTGCCATCAGTGAGTCGATCAGTGGGGGGGACAGCAATCAGCCCCAGCATTTT. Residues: CAISESISGGDSNQPQHF.

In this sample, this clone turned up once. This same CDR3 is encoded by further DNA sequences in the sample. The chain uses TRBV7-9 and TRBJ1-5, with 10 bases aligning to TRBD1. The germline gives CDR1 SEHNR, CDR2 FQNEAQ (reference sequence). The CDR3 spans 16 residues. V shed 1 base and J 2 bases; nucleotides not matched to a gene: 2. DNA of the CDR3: TGTGCCAGCAGCTTAGGGACAGGGGGACGCAATCAGCCCCAGCATTTT. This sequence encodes CASSLGTGGRNQPQHF.

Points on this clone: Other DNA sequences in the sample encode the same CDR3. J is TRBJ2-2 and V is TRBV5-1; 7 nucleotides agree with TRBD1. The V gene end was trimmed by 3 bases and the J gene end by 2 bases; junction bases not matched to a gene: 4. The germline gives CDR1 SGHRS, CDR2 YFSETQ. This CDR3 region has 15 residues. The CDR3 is CASSWGQTNTGELFF. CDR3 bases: TGCGCCAGCAGCTGGGGACAGACAAACACCGGGGAGCTGTTTTTT.

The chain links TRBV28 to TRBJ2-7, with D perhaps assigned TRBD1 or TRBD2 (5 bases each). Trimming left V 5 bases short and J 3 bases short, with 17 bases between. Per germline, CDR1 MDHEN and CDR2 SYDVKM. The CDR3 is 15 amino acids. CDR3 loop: CASSPPGTEGYEQYF. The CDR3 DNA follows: TGTGCCAGCAGTCCTCCCGGGACGGAAGGCTACGAGCAGTACTTC.

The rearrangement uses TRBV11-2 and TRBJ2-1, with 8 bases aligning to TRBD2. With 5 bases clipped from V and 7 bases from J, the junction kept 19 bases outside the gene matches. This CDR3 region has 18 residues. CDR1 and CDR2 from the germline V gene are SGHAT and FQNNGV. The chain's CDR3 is CASSTPYTGGAHYNEQFF. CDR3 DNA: TGTGCCAGCAGCACCCCATACACGGGGGGGGCGCATTATAATGAGCAGTTCTTC.

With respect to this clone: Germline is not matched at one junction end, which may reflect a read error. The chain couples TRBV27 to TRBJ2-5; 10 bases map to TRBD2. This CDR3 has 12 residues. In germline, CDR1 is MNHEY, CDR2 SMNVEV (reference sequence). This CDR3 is CASSFRTSGMNF. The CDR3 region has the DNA TGTGCCAGCAGTTTTCGAACTAGCGGGATGAACTTC.

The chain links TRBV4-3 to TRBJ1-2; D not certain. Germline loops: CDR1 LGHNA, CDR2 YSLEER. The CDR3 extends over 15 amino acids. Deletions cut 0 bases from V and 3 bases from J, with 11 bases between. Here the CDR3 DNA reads TGCGCCAGCAGCCAAGATAACTCCCGGGACTATGGCTACACCTTC. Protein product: CASSQDNSRDYGYTF.

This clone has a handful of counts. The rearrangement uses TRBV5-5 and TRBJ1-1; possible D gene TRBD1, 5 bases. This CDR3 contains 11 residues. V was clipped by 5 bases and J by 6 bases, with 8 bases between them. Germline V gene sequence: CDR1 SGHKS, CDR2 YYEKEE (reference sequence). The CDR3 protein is CASRQGSEAFF. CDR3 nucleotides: TGTGCCAGCAGGCAGGGATCTGAAGCTTTCTTT.

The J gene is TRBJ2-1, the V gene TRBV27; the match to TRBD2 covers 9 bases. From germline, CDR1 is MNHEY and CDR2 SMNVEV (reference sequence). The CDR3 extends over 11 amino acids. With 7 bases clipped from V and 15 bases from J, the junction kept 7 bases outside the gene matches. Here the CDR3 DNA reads TGTGCCAGCAATCTACTAGCGGGTTCGTTCTTC. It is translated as CASNLLAGSFF.

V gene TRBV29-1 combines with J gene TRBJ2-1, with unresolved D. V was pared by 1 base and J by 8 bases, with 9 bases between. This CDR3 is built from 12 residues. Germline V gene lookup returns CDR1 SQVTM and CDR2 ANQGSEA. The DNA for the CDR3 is TGCAGCGTTGAAGGAACGGTGTATGAGCAGTTCTTC. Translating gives CSVEGTVYEQFF.

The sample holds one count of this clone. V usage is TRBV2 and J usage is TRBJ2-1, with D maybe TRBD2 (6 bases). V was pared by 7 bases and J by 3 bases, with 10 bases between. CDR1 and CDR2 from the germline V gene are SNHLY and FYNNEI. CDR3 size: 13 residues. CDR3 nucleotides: TGTGCCAGCACCCTGGGACTCTACAATGAGCAGTTCTTC. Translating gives CASTLGLYNEQFF. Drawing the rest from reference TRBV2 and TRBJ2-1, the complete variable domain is EPEVTQTPSHQVTQMGQEVILRCVPISNHLYFYWYRQILGQKVEFLVSFYNNEISEKSEIFDDQFSVERPDGSNFTLKIRSTKLEDSAMYFCASTLGLYNEQFFGPGTRLTVL.

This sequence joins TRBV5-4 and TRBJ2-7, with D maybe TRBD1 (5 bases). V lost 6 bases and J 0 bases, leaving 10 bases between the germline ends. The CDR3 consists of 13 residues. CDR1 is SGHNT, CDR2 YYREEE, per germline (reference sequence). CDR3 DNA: TGTGCCAGCACCACGGACAACTCCTACGAGCAGTACTTC. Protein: CASTTDNSYEQYF.

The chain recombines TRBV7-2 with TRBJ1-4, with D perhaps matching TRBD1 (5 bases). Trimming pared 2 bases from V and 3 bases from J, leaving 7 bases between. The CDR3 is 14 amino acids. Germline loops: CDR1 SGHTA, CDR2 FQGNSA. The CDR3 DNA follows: TGTGCCAGCAGCTTATCAGGGCCTAATGAAAAACTGTTTTTT. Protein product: CASSLSGPNEKLFF.

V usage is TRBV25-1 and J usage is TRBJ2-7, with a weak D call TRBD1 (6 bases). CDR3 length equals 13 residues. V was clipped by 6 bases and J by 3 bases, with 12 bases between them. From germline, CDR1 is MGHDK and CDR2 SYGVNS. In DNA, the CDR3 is TGTGCCAGCAGAGGGGGACAAAGCTACGAGCAGTACTTC. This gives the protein CASRGGQSYEQYF.

The CDR3 DNA reads as TGTGCCTGGAGTGTCCGGGGGGACATCCAAGAGACCCAGTACTTC. It translates to CAWSVRGDIQETQYF. This sequence joins TRBV30 and TRBJ2-5; TRBD2 is a possible D gene (7 bases). CDR1 GTSNPN and CDR2 SVGIG come from the germline V gene (reference sequence). V was pared by 0 bases and J by 1 base, with 12 bases between. The CDR3 covers 15 residues.

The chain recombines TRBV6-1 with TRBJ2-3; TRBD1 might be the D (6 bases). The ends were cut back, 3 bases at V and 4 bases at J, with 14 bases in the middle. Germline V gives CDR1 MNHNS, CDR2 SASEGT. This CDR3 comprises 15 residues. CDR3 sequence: CASSDRGGVPDTQYF. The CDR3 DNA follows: TGTGCCAGCAGTGACAGGGGTGGGGTGCCAGATACGCAGTATTTT.

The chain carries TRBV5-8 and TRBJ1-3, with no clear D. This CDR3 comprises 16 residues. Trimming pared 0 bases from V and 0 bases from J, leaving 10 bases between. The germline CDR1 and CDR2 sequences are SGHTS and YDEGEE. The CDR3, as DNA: TGTGCCAGCAGCTTGGAAGGACGCAGCTCTGGAAACACCATATATTTT. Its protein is CASSLEGRSSGNTIYF.

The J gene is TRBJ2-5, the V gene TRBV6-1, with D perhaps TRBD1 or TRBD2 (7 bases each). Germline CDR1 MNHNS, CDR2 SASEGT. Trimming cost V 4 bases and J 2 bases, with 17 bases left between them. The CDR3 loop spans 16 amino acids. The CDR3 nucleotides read TGTGCCAGCAGTGGACAGGGCGGGCGGGAGCAAGAGACCCAGTACTTC. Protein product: CASSGQGGREQETQYF.

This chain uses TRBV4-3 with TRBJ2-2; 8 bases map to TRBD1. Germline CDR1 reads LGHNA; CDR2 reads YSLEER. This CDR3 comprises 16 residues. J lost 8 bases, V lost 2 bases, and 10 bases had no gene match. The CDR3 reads CASSQSAGGISGELFF. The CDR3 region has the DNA TGCGCCAGCAGCCAATCGGCAGGGGGCATATCGGGGGAGCTGTTTTTT.

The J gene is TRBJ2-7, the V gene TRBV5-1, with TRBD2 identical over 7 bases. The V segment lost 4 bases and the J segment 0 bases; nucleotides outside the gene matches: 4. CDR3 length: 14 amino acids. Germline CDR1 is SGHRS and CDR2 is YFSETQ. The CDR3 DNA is TGCGCCAGCAGCATCGGACTAGGCTCCTACGAGCAGTACTTC. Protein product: CASSIGLGSYEQYF. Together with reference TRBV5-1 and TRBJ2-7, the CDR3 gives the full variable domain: KAGVTQTPRYLIKTRGQQVTLSCSPISGHRSVSWYQQTPGQGLQFLFEYFSETQRNKGNFPGRFSGRQFSNSRSEMNVSTLELGDSALYLCASSIGLGSYEQYFGPGTRLTVT.

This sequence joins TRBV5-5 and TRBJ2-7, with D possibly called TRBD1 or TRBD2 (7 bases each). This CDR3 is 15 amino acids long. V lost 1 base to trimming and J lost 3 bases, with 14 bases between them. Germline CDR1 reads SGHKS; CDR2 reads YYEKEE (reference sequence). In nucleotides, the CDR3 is TGTGCCAGCAGCTTGCCAGGGGGGGTAATCTACGAGCAGTACTTC. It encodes CASSLPGGVIYEQYF.